This TCR beta chain was retrieved from a study of cytomegalovirus exposure and HLA in healthy donors. Both 60 Vbeta primers and 13 Jbeta primers went into the PCR. Profiling relied on immunoSEQ multiplex PCR, and the TCRdb table lists in-frame clones only, not all of them. The sample carries tens of thousands of clones, 80% recorded once. Specimen: PBMCs. This receptor was obtained from a man aged 30 to 39 in good health and CMV-seronegative.

The CDR3 loop reads CASSKRQGSNQPQHF. The DNA for the CDR3 is TGTGCCAGTAGTAAACGACAGGGAAGCAATCAGCCCCAGCATTTT. The rearrangement links TRBV19 to TRBJ1-5; 7 bases line up with TRBD1. Germline V lookup: CDR1 LNHDA, CDR2 SQIVND (reference sequence). V lost 4 bases to trimming and J lost 1 base; unmatched junction nucleotides: 4. The CDR3 totals 15 residues.